This T cell receptor beta chain is from a study of cytomegalovirus exposure and HLA in healthy donors. Study at large: Some 85 million unique TCRs from HLA-typed donors were held in an early data release.

CDR1 SQVTM and CDR2 ANQGSEA come from the germline V gene. Trimming cost V 5 bases and J 10 bases, with 11 bases left between them. The CDR3 consists of 11 residues. PCR employed 60 Vbeta and 13 Jbeta primers. Authors' analysis steps: Unique TCR beta chains totaled roughly 80 million in a later count, with about 11 million of them shared. Here immunoSEQ multiplex PCR was the method, and the copy in TCRdb shows in-frame clones only, minus some. The V and J calls and the clone size are those of that table, but D and trimming were determined from the DNA. Here the sample spans over 150,000 clones, approximately 81% being singletons.

The clonotype originates from a boy aged 2 to 10 in good health and CMV-seronegative. This sequence joins TRBV29-1 and TRBJ1-4; D remains ambiguous. Sequenced material: PBMCs. This CDR3 reads CSVHGGGKLFF. The CDR3 bases are TGCAGCGTTCACGGTGGTGGAAAACTGTTTTTT.